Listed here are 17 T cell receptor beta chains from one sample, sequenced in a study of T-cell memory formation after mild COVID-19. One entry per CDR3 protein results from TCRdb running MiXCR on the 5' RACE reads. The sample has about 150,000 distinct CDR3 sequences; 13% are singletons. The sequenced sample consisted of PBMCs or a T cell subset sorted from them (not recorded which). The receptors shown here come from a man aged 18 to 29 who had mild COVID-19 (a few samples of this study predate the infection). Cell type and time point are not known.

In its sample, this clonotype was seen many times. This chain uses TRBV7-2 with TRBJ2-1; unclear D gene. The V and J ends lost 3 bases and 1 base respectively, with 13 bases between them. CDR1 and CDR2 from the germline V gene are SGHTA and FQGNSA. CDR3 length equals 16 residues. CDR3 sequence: CASSLSPSRSYNEQFF. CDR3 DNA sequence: TGTGCCAGCAGCTTGAGCCCTTCCAGGTCCTACAATGAGCAGTTCTTC.

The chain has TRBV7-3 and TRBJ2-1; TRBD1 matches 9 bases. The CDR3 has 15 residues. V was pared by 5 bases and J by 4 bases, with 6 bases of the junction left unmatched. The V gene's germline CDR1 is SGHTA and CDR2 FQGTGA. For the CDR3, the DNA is TGTGCCAGCAGCCTAAGACAGGGGGGATACAATGAGCAGTTCTTC. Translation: CASSLRQGGYNEQFF.

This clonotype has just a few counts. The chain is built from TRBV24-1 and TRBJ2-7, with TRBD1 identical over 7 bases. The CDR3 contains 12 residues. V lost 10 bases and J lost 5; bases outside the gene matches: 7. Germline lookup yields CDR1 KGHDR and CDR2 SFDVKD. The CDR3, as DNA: TGTGCCACTAGACAGGGAATAAACGAGCAGTACGTC. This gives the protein CATRQGINEQYV.

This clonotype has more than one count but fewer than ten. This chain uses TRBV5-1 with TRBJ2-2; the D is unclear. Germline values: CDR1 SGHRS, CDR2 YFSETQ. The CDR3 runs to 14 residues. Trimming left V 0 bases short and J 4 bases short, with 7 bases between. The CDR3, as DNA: TGCGCCAGCAGCTTGGACAGCCCCACCGGGGAGCTGTTTTTT. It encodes CASSLDSPTGELFF.

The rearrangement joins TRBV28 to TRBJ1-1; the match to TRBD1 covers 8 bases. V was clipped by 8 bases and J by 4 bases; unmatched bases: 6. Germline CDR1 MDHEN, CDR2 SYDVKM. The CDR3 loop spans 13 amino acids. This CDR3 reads CASGPGQGTEAFF. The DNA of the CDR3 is TGTGCCAGCGGACCCGGACAGGGCACTGAAGCTTTCTTT.

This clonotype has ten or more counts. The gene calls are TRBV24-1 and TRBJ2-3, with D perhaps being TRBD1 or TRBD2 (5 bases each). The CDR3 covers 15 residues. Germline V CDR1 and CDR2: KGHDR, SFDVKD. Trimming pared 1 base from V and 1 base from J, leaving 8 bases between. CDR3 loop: CATSDFGGGTDTQYF. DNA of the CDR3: TGTGCCACCAGTGATTTTGGGGGAGGCACAGATACGCAGTATTTT.

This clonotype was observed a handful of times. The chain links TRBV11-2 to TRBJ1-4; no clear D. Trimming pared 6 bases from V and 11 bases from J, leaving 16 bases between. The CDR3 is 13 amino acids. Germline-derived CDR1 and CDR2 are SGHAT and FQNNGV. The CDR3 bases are TGTGCCAGCAGTCCTAGCGAGTTGCGCAAACTGTTTTTT. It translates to CASSPSELRKLFF.

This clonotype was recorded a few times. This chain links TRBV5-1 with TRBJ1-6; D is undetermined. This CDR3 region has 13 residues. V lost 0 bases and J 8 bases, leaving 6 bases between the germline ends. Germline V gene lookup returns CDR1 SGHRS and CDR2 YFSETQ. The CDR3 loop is CASSLGRDSPLHF. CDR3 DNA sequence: TGCGCCAGCAGCTTGGGTCGGGATTCACCCCTCCACTTT.

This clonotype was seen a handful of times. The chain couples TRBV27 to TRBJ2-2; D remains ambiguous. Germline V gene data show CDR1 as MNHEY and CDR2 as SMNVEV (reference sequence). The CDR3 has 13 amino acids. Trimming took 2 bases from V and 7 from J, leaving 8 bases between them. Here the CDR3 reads CASSLPEGGELFF. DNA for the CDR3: TGTGCCAGCAGTTTACCGGAAGGCGGGGAGCTGTTTTTT.

CDR3 residues: CASSVASGGPQHF. The CDR3 nucleotides read TGTGCCAGCAGCGTAGCTTCCGGGGGGCCCCAGCATTTT. This rearrangement joins TRBV9 to TRBJ1-5, with D possibly matching TRBD1 (5 bases). V was shortened by 0 bases and J by 9 bases, with 10 bases between the two germline ends. Per the germline V gene, CDR1 is SGDLS and CDR2 is YYNGEE. This CDR3 has 13 amino acids.

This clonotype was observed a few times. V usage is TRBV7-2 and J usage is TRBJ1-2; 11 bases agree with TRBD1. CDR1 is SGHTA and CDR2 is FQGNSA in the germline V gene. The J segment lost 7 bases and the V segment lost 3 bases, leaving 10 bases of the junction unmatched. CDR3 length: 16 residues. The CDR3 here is CASSFRPGQGGGGYTF. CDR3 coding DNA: TGTGCCAGCAGCTTTCGTCCGGGACAGGGGGGCGGTGGCTACACCTTC.

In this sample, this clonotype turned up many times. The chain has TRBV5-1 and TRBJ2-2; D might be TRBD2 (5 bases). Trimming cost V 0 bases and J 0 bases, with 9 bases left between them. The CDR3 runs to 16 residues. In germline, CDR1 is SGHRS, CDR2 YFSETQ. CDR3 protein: CASSLEVGANTGELFF. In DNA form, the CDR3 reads TGCGCCAGCAGCTTGGAGGTCGGGGCGAACACCGGGGAGCTGTTTTTT.

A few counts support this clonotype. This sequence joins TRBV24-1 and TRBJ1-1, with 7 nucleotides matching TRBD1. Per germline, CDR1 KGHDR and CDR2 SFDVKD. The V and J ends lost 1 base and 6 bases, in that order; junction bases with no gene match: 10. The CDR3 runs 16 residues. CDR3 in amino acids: CATSDLWKQGMAEAFF. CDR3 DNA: TGTGCCACCAGTGATTTATGGAAACAGGGGATGGCTGAAGCTTTCTTT.

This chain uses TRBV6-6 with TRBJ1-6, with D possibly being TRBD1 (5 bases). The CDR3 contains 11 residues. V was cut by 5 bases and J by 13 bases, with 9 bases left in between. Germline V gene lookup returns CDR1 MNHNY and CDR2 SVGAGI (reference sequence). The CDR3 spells CASSAPGPLHF. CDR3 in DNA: TGTGCCAGCAGTGCCCCAGGGCCCCTCCACTTT.

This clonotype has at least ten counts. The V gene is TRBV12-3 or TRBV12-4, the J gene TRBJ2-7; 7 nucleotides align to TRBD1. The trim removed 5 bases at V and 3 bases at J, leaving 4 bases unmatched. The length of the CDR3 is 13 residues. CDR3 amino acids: CASSQGTDYEQYF. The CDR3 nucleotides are TGTGCCAGCAGTCAAGGGACAGACTACGAGCAGTACTTC.

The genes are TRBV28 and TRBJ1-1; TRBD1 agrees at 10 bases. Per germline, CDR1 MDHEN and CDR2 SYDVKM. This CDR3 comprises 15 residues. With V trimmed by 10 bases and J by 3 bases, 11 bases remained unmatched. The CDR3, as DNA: TGTGCCATTAGAGAAGACAGGGGGCATGACACTGAAGCTTTCTTT. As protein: CAIREDRGHDTEAFF.

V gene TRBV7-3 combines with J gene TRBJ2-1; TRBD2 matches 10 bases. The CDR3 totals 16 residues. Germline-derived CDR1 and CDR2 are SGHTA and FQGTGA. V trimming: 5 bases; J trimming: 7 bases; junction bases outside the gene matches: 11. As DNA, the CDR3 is TGTGCCAGCAGCCGCCCCCCCGGGACTAGCGATAATGAGCAGTTCTTC. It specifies CASSRPPGTSDNEQFF.